Given below is one TCR beta chain in context. The CDR3 end falls 3 residues outside the read, so it is completed with the germline J gene. This specimen belongs to a study of T cells in women clearing cervical HPV infection. About the study: Controls' single incident HPV16 infection cleared within 12 months without precancer.

J gave up 4 bases and V 8 bases, and 9 bases lay outside the gene matches. Germline V gene lookup returns CDR1 SQVTM and CDR2 ANQGSEA. The CDR3 is 13 residues long. The repertoire was sequenced with immunoSEQ multiplex PCR; TCRdb's copy has only in-frame clones and lacks some. The sample features tens of thousands of clones, with roughly 6.8% in its top ten. The receptor comes from a woman between 18 and 75 years old with a cervical HPV16 infection that either progressed to CIN3+ or cleared (not recorded which). This sequence joins TRBV29-1 and TRBJ1-2; TRBD1 agrees at 8 bases. The sample comprised blood buffy coat. CDR3 DNA (partial): TGCAGCATTAAGACAGGGGCGTCCTATGGC. Its protein product is CSIKTGASYG. The CDR3 in full is CSIKTGASYGYTF. The entire variable domain, with the rest obtained from reference TRBV29-1 and TRBJ1-2, is as follows: SAVISQKPSRDICQRGTSLTIQCQVDSQVTMMFWYRQQPGQSLTLIATANQGSEATYESGFVIDKFPISRPNLTFSTLTVSNMSPEDSSIYLCSIKTGASYGYTFGSGTRLTVV.